The 27 T cell receptor beta chains presented below share a single source sample, sequenced in a study of blood T cell repertoires in COVID-19. Only in-frame clones appear in the TCRdb table, and some are missing; sequencing was by immunoSEQ multiplex PCR. The profile covers about 230,000 clones, with roughly 89% appearing a single time and around 3.7% taken by the ten largest. Source material: PBMCs or T cells enriched from blood (not recorded which). The receptors were sampled from a woman in her thirties with acute COVID-19.

V usage is TRBV10-2 and J usage is TRBJ1-5; no clear D gene. CDR1 is WSHSY, CDR2 SAAADI, per germline. CDR3 size: 12 residues. The germline V and J ends were trimmed by 8 bases and 7 bases, with 12 bases remaining between them. CDR3 DNA: TGCGCCAGCGCCCCCGACTGGCAGCCCCAGCATTTT. This gives the protein CASAPDWQPQHF.

The chain links TRBV4-1 to TRBJ2-2, with D perhaps matching TRBD1 (6 bases). The CDR3 length is 18 residues. V was pared by 4 bases and J by 2 bases, with 20 bases between. CDR1 is MGHRA, CDR2 YSYEKL, per germline. CDR3: CASSLHTQGSPNTGELFF. CDR3 DNA: TGCGCCAGCAGCCTTCACACACAGGGATCCCCCAACACCGGGGAGCTGTTTTTT.

The rearrangement uses TRBV6-2 or TRBV6-3 and TRBJ2-7, with a weak D call TRBD2 (5 bases). The CDR3 has 14 residues. CDR1 is MNHEY and CDR2 is SVGEGT in the germline V gene. Between the trimmed V and J ends, which lost 2 bases and 3 bases, there was a span of 11 bases. CDR3: CASSYLGKGYEQYF. The CDR3 nucleotides are TGTGCCAGCAGTTACCTCGGGAAGGGCTACGAGCAGTACTTC.

The chain has TRBV5-1 and TRBJ2-2; 9 bases line up with TRBD1. Germline lookup yields CDR1 SGHRS and CDR2 YFSETQ. J was trimmed by 1 base and V by 3 bases; bases with no gene match: 1. The CDR3 loop spans 15 amino acids. The CDR3 loop reads CASSWGQGNTGELFF. In DNA, the CDR3 is TGCGCCAGCAGCTGGGGACAGGGGAACACCGGGGAGCTGTTTTTT. The full variable domain, with the rest looked up from reference TRBV5-1 and TRBJ2-2, is KAGVTQTPRYLIKTRGQQVTLSCSPISGHRSVSWYQQTPGQGLQFLFEYFSETQRNKGNFPGRFSGRQFSNSRSEMNVSTLELGDSALYLCASSWGQGNTGELFFGEGSRLTVL.

The chain employs TRBV15 and TRBJ1-2; TRBD1 agrees at 7 bases. The CDR3 extends over 12 amino acids. The germline V gene encodes CDR1 LNHNV and CDR2 YYDKDF (reference sequence). V shed 1 base, J shed 8 bases, and the junction held 1 base outside the gene matches. The CDR3 protein is CATSRAGGGYTF. CDR3 DNA sequence: TGTGCCACCAGCAGAGCAGGGGGAGGCTACACCTTC.

The chain joins TRBV7-8 to TRBJ2-1; TRBD2 aligns across 7 bases. Germline CDR1 is SGHVS and CDR2 is FQNEAQ. This CDR3 contains 13 residues. With 6 bases clipped from V and 9 bases from J, the junction kept 8 bases outside the gene matches. CDR3 sequence: CASSWDYKGEQFF. The DNA for the CDR3 is TGTGCCAGCAGTTGGGACTATAAGGGTGAGCAGTTCTTC.

The chain links TRBV2 to TRBJ2-7; 7 bases agree with TRBD2. V was clipped by 8 bases and J by 4 bases; unmatched bases: 8. This CDR3 has 13 amino acids. Germline CDR1 SNHLY, CDR2 FYNNEI. CDR3 in DNA: TGTGCCAGCGGGGGAGGGGCGCATTACGAGCAGTACTTC. This gives the protein CASGGGAHYEQYF.

This clone was picked up a small number of times. The chain employs TRBV4-3 and TRBJ1-1; 7 bases map to TRBD1. The V and J ends lost 4 bases and 5 bases, in that order; junction bases with no gene match: 7. The germline V gene encodes CDR1 LGHNA and CDR2 YSLEER. There are 14 residues in the CDR3. Here the CDR3 reads CASSPRQGRTEAFF. For the CDR3, the DNA is TGCGCCAGCAGCCCCCGACAGGGTCGGACTGAAGCTTTCTTT.

The genes are TRBV29-1 and TRBJ2-2; TRBD2 aligns across 8 bases. In germline, CDR1 is SQVTM, CDR2 ANQGSEA. Losses at the gene ends were 6 bases for V and 0 bases for J; bases not matched to a gene: 9. The CDR3 sequence is 16 residues long. CDR3 residues: CSVQGAGLANTGELFF. The DNA for the CDR3 is TGCAGCGTCCAAGGGGCGGGACTAGCGAACACCGGGGAGCTGTTTTTT.

Only one count was recorded for this clone. The J gene is TRBJ2-7, the V gene TRBV6-6, with D maybe TRBD2 (6 bases). The CDR3 covers 13 residues. Germline V gene lookup returns CDR1 MNHNY and CDR2 SVGAGI (reference sequence). V was cut by 8 bases and J by 5 bases, with 16 bases left in between. The DNA of the CDR3 is TGTGCCAGCGAGCGGGCAGGGTGGAACGAGCAGTACTTC. Its protein product is CASERAGWNEQYF.

V usage is TRBV6-5 and J usage is TRBJ2-7, with D maybe TRBD1 (6 bases). The CDR3 covers 14 residues. Trimming removed 5 bases at V and 2 bases at J, with 13 bases between. Germline values: CDR1 MNHEY, CDR2 SVGAGI. The CDR3 DNA reads as TGTGCCAGCAGTACGACGACAGGCCCCTACGAGCAGTACTTC. Encoded protein: CASSTTTGPYEQYF.

This chain links TRBV19 with TRBJ1-1; 9 nucleotides align to TRBD1. V gave up 5 bases and J gave up 2 bases; unmatched junction bases: 3. CDR3 size: 14 residues. The germline CDR1 and CDR2 sequences are LNHDA and SQIVND (reference sequence). The CDR3 DNA is TGTGCCAGTAGTGCACAGGGGGCAAACACTGAAGCTTTCTTT. It encodes CASSAQGANTEAFF.

V is TRBV9 and J is TRBJ1-2; TRBD1 is a possible D gene (5 bases). This CDR3 is built from 16 residues. Trimming stripped 4 bases from V and 4 bases from J, with 20 bases between. CDR1 is SGDLS, CDR2 YYNGEE, per germline. Here the CDR3 reads CASSSTPTGVSYGYTF. The CDR3 DNA reads TGTGCCAGCAGCTCAACCCCCACGGGGGTCAGCTATGGCTACACCTTC.

CDR3 sequence: CASSRYRADSNQPQHF. Written as DNA, the CDR3 is TGTGCCAGCAGCCGGTACAGGGCCGATAGCAATCAGCCCCAGCATTTT. V usage is TRBV7-6 and J usage is TRBJ1-5, with D tentatively TRBD1 (6 bases). The germline V gene encodes CDR1 SGHVS and CDR2 FNYEAQ. The CDR3 is 16 amino acids. Trimming removed 5 bases at V and 0 bases at J, with 14 bases between.

CDR3 DNA sequence: TGTGCCACCCAAGGGGTCCTGAACACCGGGGAGCTGTTTTTT. Its protein is CATQGVLNTGELFF. The chain employs TRBV2 and TRBJ2-2, with TRBD1 as a possible D gene (5 bases). Per germline, CDR1 SNHLY and CDR2 FYNNEI. Trimming cost V 10 bases and J 1 base, with 13 bases left between them. The CDR3 extends over 14 amino acids.

The chain couples TRBV4-3 to TRBJ2-2; TRBD2 matches at 9 bases. CDR1 and CDR2 from the germline V gene are LGHNA and YSLEER. J lost 9 bases, V lost 6 bases, and 5 bases had no gene match. This CDR3 is built from 13 residues. CDR3 residues: CASSGGGARELFF. The CDR3 DNA sequence: TGCGCCAGCAGTGGCGGGGGGGCCAGGGAGCTGTTTTTT.

The V and J genes are TRBV7-2 and TRBJ1-4; TRBD1 might be the D (5 bases). The germline V gene encodes CDR1 SGHTA and CDR2 FQGNSA. The V end was cut by 1 base, the J end by 6 bases, with 12 bases between. This CDR3 spans 15 amino acids. CDR3 region: CASSLEQARDEKLFF. CDR3 coding DNA: TGTGCCAGCAGCTTAGAACAGGCTAGGGATGAAAAACTGTTTTTT.

The chain links TRBV11-2 to TRBJ1-1; D may be TRBD1 (6 bases). The CDR3 totals 17 residues. CDR1 SGHAT and CDR2 FQNNGV come from the germline V gene. V dropped 1 base and J dropped 1 base, with 16 bases sitting between them. The CDR3 nucleotides are TGTGCCAGCAGCTTAGTCGGGGGGCTAGCTGCGAACACTGAAGCTTTCTTT. It specifies CASSLVGGLAANTEAFF.

For the CDR3, the DNA is TGCGCCAGCAGCCAAGATCGGGGAAAACCGTGGGAAAAACTGTTTTTT. This codes for CASSQDRGKPWEKLFF. This chain connects TRBV4-1 to TRBJ1-4; D uncertain. Germline CDR1 and CDR2: MGHRA and YSYEKL. CDR3 length: 16 amino acids. With 0 bases removed from V and 8 bases from J, the gap between germline ends came to 16 bases.

The chain carries TRBV10-3 and TRBJ1-3; D is unresolved. The CDR3 has 15 residues. Trimming removed 3 bases from V and 4 bases from J, with 13 bases in between. Germline CDR1 ENHRY, CDR2 SYGVKD. CDR3 protein: CAISDTGKFGNTIYF. CDR3 in DNA: TGTGCCATCAGTGATACGGGGAAATTCGGAAACACCATATATTTT.

The V call is TRBV28, the J call TRBJ1-4; TRBD1 agrees at 11 bases. The CDR3 is 16 amino acids. The J segment lost 4 bases and the V segment lost 6 bases, leaving 7 bases of the junction unmatched. The germline V gene has CDR1 MDHEN and CDR2 SYDVKM. The CDR3, as DNA: TGTGCCAGCAGCCCTGGGACAGGGGGGAATAATGAAAAACTGTTTTTT. Translation gives CASSPGTGGNNEKLFF.

The CDR3 here is CASSPSGTGNSPLHF. DNA for the CDR3: TGTGCCAGCTCACCCTCCGGGACAGGCAATTCACCCCTCCACTTT. The chain has TRBV18 and TRBJ1-6, with 8 nucleotides matching TRBD1. The CDR3 length is 15 residues. V dropped 3 bases and J dropped 7; count of bases not matched to a gene: 5. CDR1 and CDR2 from the germline V gene are KGHSH and LQKENI.

Only one count was recorded for this clone. The rearrangement uses TRBV29-1 and TRBJ1-1, with 9 bases fitting TRBD1. J was trimmed by 7 bases and V by 6 bases; bases with no gene match: 15. Looked up from germline, CDR1 is SQVTM and CDR2 is ANQGSEA. The length of the CDR3 is 15 residues. CDR3 sequence: CSVPSRDRDQVEAFF. The CDR3 DNA is TGCAGCGTGCCGAGCCGGGACAGGGATCAGGTTGAAGCTTTCTTT.

The V gene is TRBV19, the J gene TRBJ2-7, with a possible D match to TRBD1 (5 bases). The V end lost 2 bases, the J end lost 3 bases, and 11 bases lay between the germline ends. The germline V gene encodes CDR1 LNHDA and CDR2 SQIVND (reference sequence). The CDR3 sequence is 14 residues long. Here the CDR3 reads CASSILGRDYEQYF. CDR3 nucleotides: TGTGCCAGTAGTATATTGGGCAGGGACTACGAGCAGTACTTC.

The CDR3 region has the DNA TGCGCCAGCAGCCCCAACCGGGGAGGGGGGGAGACCCAGTACTTC. As protein: CASSPNRGGGETQYF. V and J are TRBV5-1 and TRBJ2-5, with D possibly TRBD2 on 7 matching bases. Deletions cut 4 bases from V and 5 bases from J, with 18 bases between. The CDR3 length is 15 residues. Per germline, CDR1 SGHRS and CDR2 YFSETQ.

CDR3 sequence (DNA): TGTGCCTCCACCGGGGGGGAAAGTACAGATACGCAGTATTTT. It is translated as CASTGGESTDTQYF. This rearrangement joins TRBV7-8 to TRBJ2-3; 8 nucleotides agree with TRBD2. V was pared by 11 bases and J by 3 bases, with 10 bases of the junction left unmatched. There are 14 residues in the CDR3. CDR1 is SGHVS and CDR2 is FQNEAQ in the germline V gene.

This chain connects TRBV10-3 to TRBJ1-4; a possible D gene is TRBD1 (6 bases). CDR3 length: 13 amino acids. Trimming cost V 10 bases and J 0 bases, with 9 bases left between them. Germline assignment: CDR1 ENHRY and CDR2 SYGVKD. CDR3 DNA: TGTGCCACCGGGACACCAACTAATGAAAAACTGTTTTTT. The encoded protein is CATGTPTNEKLFF.